A selection of T cell receptor beta chains follows, all from one sample in a study of blood T cell repertoires in COVID-19. Libraries were prepared by immunoSEQ multiplex PCR; TCRdb keeps only in-frame clonotypes and omits some of them. This repertoire shows more than 200,000 clones, 75% to 85% found once; its top ten account for nearly 7.5%. What was sequenced was PBMCs or T cells enriched from blood (not recorded which). The receptor set was obtained from a woman between 35 and 50 years old with acute COVID-19. CDR3s include the opening cysteine and the closing phenylalanine or tryptophan. A D gene is named only where the DNA matches it firmly. Size is stated for part of the rows, as once, few or many counts, or as a class when the clone is expanded.

clone size,J gene,V gene,D gene,CDR3 protein,CDR3 DNA
NA,TRBJ2-7,TRBV7-2,TRBD1,CASSSQTGALEQYF,TGTGCCAGCAGCTCCCAAACAGGGGCGCTCGAGCAGTACTTC
few,TRBJ1-5,TRBV7-9,NA,CASSFEGNQPQHF,TGTGCCAGCAGCTTCGAGGGTAATCAGCCCCAGCATTTT
few,TRBJ1-5,TRBV28,TRBD1,CASSGTGNLRNQPQHF,TGTGCCAGCAGCGGGACAGGGAATCTTCGCAATCAGCCCCAGCATTTT
NA,TRBJ1-5,TRBV28,TRBD1,CASSLSGTVEPQHF,TGTGCCAGCAGTTTAAGTGGGACAGTCGAGCCCCAGCATTTT
NA,TRBJ1-6,TRBV7-3,NA,CASSLDRRGSPLHF,TGTGCCAGCAGCTTAGACCGGAGAGGTTCTCCCCTCCACTTT
NA,TRBJ2-7,TRBV25-1,NA,CASIGQWEQYF,TGTGCCAGCATCGGACAGTGGGAGCAGTACTTC
NA,TRBJ1-1,TRBV29-1,TRBD1,CSVGGQGYTEAFF,TGCAGCGTTGGGGGACAGGGTTATACTGAAGCTTTCTTT
few,TRBJ1-1,TRBV9,NA,CASSVAGRRNTEAFF,TGTGCCAGCAGCGTAGCAGGCAGGCGGAACACTGAAGCTTTCTTT
NA,TRBJ2-3,TRBV11-2,NA,CASSLEGGRTDTQYF,TGTGCCAGCAGCTTAGAAGGAGGACGCACAGATACGCAGTATTTT
NA,TRBJ2-1,TRBV28,NA,CASRNSNEQFF,TGTGCCAGCCGGAACAGCAATGAGCAGTTCTTC
NA,TRBJ1-1,TRBV19,TRBD1,CASSRRGLGAFF,TGTGCCAGTAGTCGGAGGGGGCTCGGAGCTTTCTTT
NA,TRBJ1-5,TRBV12-3/TRBV12-4,NA,CASRGGAGQPQHF,TGTGCCAGCAGGGGGGGGGCTGGGCAGCCCCAGCATTTT
NA,TRBJ2-3,TRBV12-5,TRBD2,CASGSPRGGFFPDTQYF,TGTGCTAGTGGTTCCCCTCGGGGGGGGTTTTTCCCAGATACGCAGTATTTT
NA,TRBJ1-1,TRBV28,NA,CATHPLGQPNTEAFF,TGTGCCACTCATCCATTGGGGCAGCCGAACACTGAAGCTTTCTTT
NA,TRBJ1-4,TRBV9,NA,CASNRGGEEKLFF,TGTGCCAGCAACCGGGGAGGAGAGGAAAAACTGTTTTTT
NA,TRBJ1-3,TRBV6-6,NA,CASSQSSGNTIYF,TGTGCCAGCAGTCAGAGTTCCGGAAACACCATATATTTT
NA,TRBJ1-1,TRBV2,NA,CASREGTEAFF,TGTGCCAGCAGGGAGGGCACTGAAGCTTTCTTT
NA,TRBJ1-4,TRBV6-1,NA,CASSEGAYKLFF,TGTGCCAGCAGTGAAGGTGCCTACAAACTGTTTTTT
NA,TRBJ2-7,TRBV7-2,TRBD1,CASSPKRDSSYEQYF,TGTGCCAGCAGCCCAAAGAGGGACAGCTCCTACGAGCAGTACTTC
NA,TRBJ1-2,TRBV14,NA,CASSQAAGNLYGYTF,TGTGCCAGCAGCCAAGCGGCCGGGAACCTCTATGGCTACACCTTC
NA,TRBJ1-5,TRBV5-4,NA,CASSWDTNQPQHF,TGTGCCAGCAGCTGGGACACAAATCAGCCCCAGCATTTT
few,TRBJ1-2,TRBV5-6,NA,CASSLAHSNLYGYTF,TGTGCCAGCAGCTTGGCCCACAGCAACCTTTATGGCTACACCTTC
NA,TRBJ1-1,TRBV4-1,TRBD1,CASSQEGRQGWYTEAFF,TGCGCCAGCAGCCAAGAAGGGAGACAGGGGTGGTACACTGAAGCTTTCTTT
NA,TRBJ1-1,TRBV14,TRBD1,CASSPRLGRGYTEAFF,TGTGCCAGCAGCCCCCGTCTGGGCAGGGGGTACACTGAAGCTTTCTTT
NA,TRBJ1-2,TRBV6-1,NA,CASSESGGRGYTF,TGTGCCAGCAGTGAAAGCGGGGGTAGAGGCTACACCTTC
NA,TRBJ2-3,TRBV11-2,NA,CASSQKRGSSTDTQYF,TGTGCCAGCAGCCAAAAACGGGGATCTAGCACAGATACGCAGTATTTT
NA,TRBJ1-2,TRBV5-4,NA,CASSPTRNYGYTF,TGTGCCAGCAGCCCGACACGTAACTATGGCTACACCTTC
NA,TRBJ2-7,TRBV11-2,NA,CASSRGHPYEQYF,TGTGCCAGCAGCCGAGGGCACCCCTACGAGCAGTACTTC
NA,TRBJ1-2,TRBV7-6,NA,CATTPGTLYGYTF,TGTGCCACCACCCCCGGGACTTTGTATGGCTACACCTTC
NA,TRBJ1-4,TRBV9,NA,CASGAGQTYEKLFF,TGTGCCAGCGGCGCGGGACAAACCTATGAAAAACTGTTTTTT
NA,TRBJ1-5,TRBV19,TRBD1,CASQAGQGAQPQHF,TGTGCCAGTCAAGCAGGACAGGGGGCTCAGCCCCAGCATTTT
few,TRBJ1-6,TRBV6-2/TRBV6-3,TRBD1,CASSYGTGGNSPLHF,TGTGCCAGCAGTTACGGGACAGGGGGGAATTCACCCCTCCACTTT
NA,TRBJ1-2,TRBV28,NA,CASLPPVVDGYTF,TGTGCCAGCCTACCCCCGGTGGTCGATGGCTACACCTTC
NA,TRBJ2-2,TRBV30,TRBD2,CAWSLAGATGELFF,TGTGCCTGGAGCCTAGCGGGAGCTACCGGGGAGCTGTTTTTT
NA,TRBJ1-1,TRBV3-1/TRBV3-2,TRBD1,CASSHDRDSEAFF,TGTGCCAGCAGCCACGACAGGGATAGTGAAGCTTTCTTT
NA,TRBJ1-2,TRBV7-3,TRBD1,CASSPGDRSYYGYTF,TGTGCCAGCAGCCCGGGGGACAGGTCTTACTATGGCTACACCTTC
NA,TRBJ2-2,TRBV7-7,TRBD2,CASSLASSGAGELFF,TGTGCTAGCAGCTTAGCAAGTAGCGGGGCCGGGGAGCTGTTTTTT
NA,TRBJ1-4,TRBV7-3,NA,CASSLIPGFNEKLFF,TGTGCCAGCAGTTTAATCCCGGGGTTTAATGAAAAACTGTTTTTT
NA,TRBJ2-4,TRBV30,NA,CAWSEFIRNIQYF,TGTGCCTGGAGTGAATTTATCCGGAACATTCAGTACTTC
NA,TRBJ2-7,TRBV28,TRBD1,CASRDRGSYEQYF,TGTGCCAGCCGAGACAGGGGATCCTACGAGCAGTACTTC
few,TRBJ2-1,TRBV27,TRBD1,CASSGTGWPEQFF,TGTGCCAGCAGTGGGACAGGGTGGCCTGAGCAGTTCTTC
NA,TRBJ1-4,TRBV30,TRBD1,CAWMDRGLSEKLFF,TGTGCCTGGATGGACAGGGGGCTATCGGAAAAACTGTTTTTT
NA,TRBJ2-2,TRBV29-1,TRBD2,CSANAAGGANTGELFF,TGCAGCGCCAATGCTGCCGGGGGGGCGAACACCGGGGAGCTGTTTTTT
NA,TRBJ1-2,TRBV5-8,NA,CASSLAGPTNYGYTF,TGTGCCAGCAGCTTGGCAGGGCCGACTAACTATGGCTACACCTTC
NA,TRBJ2-1,TRBV11-3,TRBD2,CASSADSGSVVEQFF,TGTGCCAGCAGCGCCGATAGCGGGAGTGTGGTTGAGCAGTTCTTC
NA,TRBJ1-2,TRBV30,NA,CAWSVQAGRSRGYTF,TGTGCCTGGAGTGTACAGGCAGGGAGGTCTCGTGGCTACACCTTC
NA,TRBJ2-5,TRBV11-2,TRBD1,CASRTVRGSGETQYF,TGTGCCAGCAGAACCGTCAGGGGGTCGGGAGAGACCCAGTACTTC
NA,TRBJ2-7,TRBV10-3,NA,CAIRQGDHGWQYF,TGTGCCATCAGACAGGGTGACCATGGGTGGCAGTACTTC
NA,TRBJ2-2,TRBV11-1,TRBD2,CASSARTSGNTGELFF,TGTGCCAGCAGCGCTCGGACTAGCGGTAACACCGGGGAGCTGTTTTTT
NA,TRBJ1-1,TRBV2,NA,CASMAGFANTEAFF,TGTGCCAGCATGGCAGGGTTTGCAAACACTGAAGCTTTCTTT
NA,TRBJ1-2,TRBV29-1,NA,CSGGGYSYGYTF,TGCAGCGGGGGCGGGTATAGCTATGGCTACACCTTC
NA,TRBJ2-3,TRBV11-2,NA,CASSLAVAVLDTQYF,TGTGCCAGCAGCTTAGCGGTCGCCGTTTTGGATACGCAGTATTTT
few,TRBJ1-4,TRBV27,NA,CASSRAGGEFYEKLFF,TGTGCCAGCAGTCGAGCGGGGGGCGAATTTTATGAAAAACTGTTTTTT
many,TRBJ1-1,TRBV6-5,NA,CASSSQGTHTEAFF,TGTGCCAGCAGTTCTCAAGGGACACACACTGAAGCTTTCTTT
NA,TRBJ2-7,TRBV6-5,TRBD2,CASSNAGAYEQYF,TGTGCCAGCAGTAACGCGGGAGCCTACGAGCAGTACTTC
NA,TRBJ2-7,TRBV10-3,NA,CAISESGGPTYEQYF,TGTGCCATCAGTGAGTCGGGGGGACCTACCTACGAGCAGTACTTC
NA,TRBJ2-3,TRBV5-1,TRBD1,CASSFVTPGTGNPDTQYF,TGCGCCAGCAGCTTTGTTACCCCCGGGACAGGGAATCCAGATACGCAGTATTTT